Included here is one TCR beta chain sequence, with context. These data come from a study of cytomegalovirus exposure and HLA in healthy donors. Trimming removed 1 base at V and 3 bases at J, with 7 bases between. This CDR3 spans 12 amino acids. Germline V lookup: CDR1 GTSNPN, CDR2 SVGIG (reference sequence). TCRdb keeps only in-frame clones here, not all; method: immunoSEQ multiplex PCR. The sample contains around 300,000 clones, 75% to 90% of which appear only once. The rearrangement joins TRBV30 to TRBJ2-7; no clear D. The sequenced material came from PBMCs. This clonotype originated in a young woman in good health and CMV-seropositive. The DNA for the CDR3 is TGTGCCTGGAGTGCTGGGGTCTACGAGCAGTACTTC. Translated, it gives CAWSAGVYEQYF.